Listed here is a single T cell receptor beta chain. The antigen it binds to is not known. Base qualities are not recorded, but no much larger clone differs from it by a single base. The sample originates from a study of CD8+CD57+ T cells in acquired aplastic anemia (dated by TCRdb to the late 2010s). With regard to the full study: DNA extracted from sorted CD4+ and CD8+ cells had a mean of roughly 3.4 ug, with a range of about 0.18 to 27.4 ug. For healthy donor samples, the average read count was about 9.9 million for CD4+ cells and 11 million to 13 million for CD8+ cells.

The CDR3 numbers 13 residues from cysteine through phenylalanine. Left in the record is the CDR3 DNA by itself, 39 bases read in frame from the first base. Reading the germline V gene (reference sequence) gives CDR1 LNHDA and CDR2 SQIVND. Clipping removes 4 bases from V and 4 bases from J, with 4 as the unmatched junction base count. TCR repertoires of sorted CD4+ and CD8+ blood T cells from severe aplastic anemia patients and healthy subjects were deep-sequenced in the study. Ficoll-Paque density gradient centrifugation was used to isolate peripheral blood mononuclear cells. Before DNA was extracted, CD4+ and CD8+ T cells were sorted using either FACS or magnetic beads. What the study reported, not specific to this receptor: Patients and healthy controls showed no significant difference in CD8+ Simpson's diversity (P=0.060). Roughly 30 CD8+ CDR3 sequences were found to be shared between patients and controls, but these sequences appeared to be highly expressed in patients and within the immunodominant clones of the patients.

Genomic DNA served as template for TCR beta VDJ combination and CDR3 sequence profiling. TCR repertoire sequencing was run on an Illumina HiSeq 2000. Processing in the source paper ran as follows. TRBV/TRBJ rearrangement plots, CDR3 size and DJ length profiles, and Simpson's diversity index were used to evaluate the repertoires. The immunodominant clone was defined as the most abundant DNA sequence in deep sequencing data. CDR3 amino acid sequences were checked for sharing between subjects and were compared against published repertoires and the VDJdb database. TCRdb ran its own pipeline on the public reads, namely fastp trimming at Q25 and MiXCR clone calling, and kept in-frame beta chains. Every distinct CDR3 protein forms one entry, paired with its most common genes and DNA. The V and J calls shown here were made by TCRdb, not taken from the authors' results. The sample records 150,000 to 200,000 distinct CDR3 sequences, about half of which are singletons. Approximately 2.9% of the sample is taken by the ten largest.

Material for sequencing was sorted CD4+, CD8+, or CD8+CD57+ T cells (not recorded which) from PBMCs. The V gene is TRBV19 and the J gene is TRBJ2-7; 7 middle bases align to TRBD2. The receptor comes from a human donor in good health. The CDR3 protein: CASSRGGEYEQYF. The DNA sequence is as follows: TGTGCCAGTAGTAGGGGAGGGGAATACGAGCAGTACTTC.